Presented here are 22 T cell receptor beta chains from one specimen sequenced in a study of blood T cells in healthy people across ages. The authors ran a second PCR of about 6 to 12 cycles using a sample-barcoded 5' primer and a J-beta primer mix. TCRdb reprocessed the 5' RACE reads with MiXCR, giving one entry per CDR3 protein. The sample has hundreds of thousands of distinct CDR3 sequences; 58% are singletons. Sample: blood. These receptors were collected from a man aged 25 to 45 in good health.

The V call is TRBV13, the J call TRBJ2-5, with 9 bases identical to TRBD2. The CDR3 sequence is 14 residues long. Losses at the gene ends were 4 bases for V and 4 bases for J; bases not matched to a gene: 4. The V gene's germline CDR1 is PRHDT and CDR2 FYEKMQ (reference sequence). DNA for the CDR3: TGTGCCAGCAGCTCCGCGGGACTAGCAGAGACCCAGTACTTC. Protein product: CASSSAGLAETQYF.

This clonotype came up a few times. The rearrangement links TRBV27 to TRBJ1-2; TRBD1 is a possible D gene (5 bases). Germline loops: CDR1 MNHEY, CDR2 SMNVEV (reference sequence). V was shortened by 5 bases and J by 0 bases, with 7 bases between the two germline ends. The CDR3 has 13 amino acids. CDR3 bases: TGTGCCAGCAGTGTGACAGCTAACTATGGCTACACCTTC. Amino acid sequence: CASSVTANYGYTF.

This rearrangement joins TRBV27 to TRBJ1-2; 8 bases fit TRBD1. CDR3 size: 15 residues. The germline gives CDR1 MNHEY, CDR2 SMNVEV (reference sequence). J gave up 6 bases and V 5 bases, and 11 bases lay outside the gene matches. The CDR3 is CASSPGQGRGHGYTF. In DNA form, the CDR3 reads TGTGCCAGCAGTCCTGGACAGGGCAGGGGTCATGGCTACACCTTC.

The rearrangement links TRBV7-6 to TRBJ2-1; 8 nucleotides align to TRBD1. Trimming removed 8 bases from V and 4 bases from J; junction bases left unmatched: 7. The germline gives CDR1 SGHVS, CDR2 FNYEAQ. This CDR3 contains 14 residues. The CDR3 DNA reads as TGTGCCAGCGCAGGGGGCGAGGCTTACAATGAGCAGTTCTTC. It encodes CASAGGEAYNEQFF.

V and J are TRBV7-9 and TRBJ1-2, with a possible D match to TRBD1 (6 bases). From germline, CDR1 is SEHNR and CDR2 FQNEAQ (reference sequence). Trimming shortened V by 5 bases and J by 1 base, and 20 bases separated the two germline ends. The CDR3 spans 17 residues. The CDR3 DNA is TGTGCCAGCAGCCAAATTACCGGGACAATCGTTAACTATGGCTACACCTTC. It is translated as CASSQITGTIVNYGYTF.

This chain joins TRBV29-1 and TRBJ2-1, with D unclear. Trimming shortened V by 3 bases and J by 5 bases, and 11 bases separated the two germline ends. Germline V gene data show CDR1 as SQVTM and CDR2 as ANQGSEA. This CDR3 comprises 13 residues. CDR3 nucleotides: TGCAGCGTTGAGAGTGATCTGGACAATGAGCAGTTCTTC. It codes for CSVESDLDNEQFF.

The J gene is TRBJ1-2, the V gene TRBV6-2 or TRBV6-3, with 8 bases that match TRBD1. This CDR3 has 15 residues. The germline gives CDR1 MNHEY, CDR2 SVGEGT. With V trimmed by 5 bases and J by 4 bases, 9 bases remained unmatched. Written as DNA, the CDR3 is TGTGCCAGCAGTCCCATGGACAGGGAGGTCTATGGCTACACCTTC. This codes for CASSPMDREVYGYTF.

The rearrangement joins TRBV6-6 to TRBJ2-5, with D perhaps TRBD1 (5 bases). The J call may be in error: the DNA end matches TRBJ2-7 better. Germline V CDR1 and CDR2: MNHNY, SVGAGI (reference sequence). CDR3 length: 16 amino acids. The DNA of the CDR3 is TGTGCCAGCAAACCCTGGGTCCAGGGTGAACTGGTCGAGCAGTACTTC. As protein: CASKPWVQGELVEQYF.

The V gene is TRBV5-1, the J gene TRBJ1-4; 9 positions agree with TRBD1. The germline gives CDR1 SGHRS, CDR2 YFSETQ. The CDR3 extends over 14 amino acids. V shed 4 bases, J shed 5 bases, and the junction held 3 bases outside the gene matches. The CDR3 region is CASSQGTGNEKLFF. CDR3 bases: TGCGCCAGCAGCCAGGGGACAGGGAATGAAAAACTGTTTTTT.

The chain links TRBV6-5 to TRBJ2-7, with D tentatively TRBD1 (6 bases). The CDR3 contains 16 residues. Trimming left V 6 bases short and J 6 bases short, with 24 bases between. Germline V gene lookup returns CDR1 MNHEY and CDR2 SVGAGI. The CDR3 loop is CASSDAKIRTVGEQYF. Here the CDR3 DNA reads TGTGCCAGCAGCGACGCCAAAATAAGGACAGTTGGCGAGCAGTACTTC.

This clonotype was seen a handful of times. This chain links TRBV4-2 with TRBJ2-7; 11 nucleotides align to TRBD2. Trimming took 2 bases from V and 5 from J; bases not matched to a gene: 2. The V gene's germline CDR1 is LGHNA and CDR2 YNFKEQ. The CDR3 consists of 14 residues. The CDR3 reads CASSQTSGSHEQYF. CDR3 coding DNA: TGTGCCAGCAGCCAAACTAGCGGGAGTCACGAGCAGTACTTC.

This clonotype appeared a few times. The chain has TRBV7-2 and TRBJ2-1, with D tentatively TRBD1 (5 bases). Trimming shortened V by 2 bases and J by 7 bases, and 15 bases separated the two germline ends. Per the germline V gene, CDR1 is SGHTA and CDR2 is FQGNSA. The CDR3 runs to 15 residues. CDR3 in amino acids: CASSLRAQGVNEQFF. Written as DNA, the CDR3 is TGTGCCAGCAGCTTACGGGCGCAGGGCGTGAATGAGCAGTTCTTC. The whole variable domain, filled in from reference TRBV7-2 and TRBJ2-1, reads GAGVSQSPSNKVTEKGKDVELRCDPISGHTALYWYRQSLGQGLEFLIYFQGNSAPDKSGLPSDRFSAERTGGSVSTLTIQRTQQEDSAVYLCASSLRAQGVNEQFFGPGTRLTVL.

Written as DNA, the CDR3 is TGTGCCAGCAGCCATCTTAGGGCGGGAGCCACCGGGGAGCTGTTTTTT. This codes for CASSHLRAGATGELFF. V gene TRBV9 combines with J gene TRBJ2-2, with TRBD2 matching over 7 bases. Trimming at V came to 4 bases and at J to 4 bases, leaving 10 bases not matched to a gene. CDR1 and CDR2 (germline): SGDLS, YYNGEE. There are 16 residues in the CDR3.

This clonotype was counted only a few times. The chain has TRBV27 and TRBJ2-1, with 7 bases matching TRBD2. V shed 0 bases, J shed 9 bases, and the junction held 5 bases outside the gene matches. There are 14 residues in the CDR3. Germline V gives CDR1 MNHEY, CDR2 SMNVEV (reference sequence). CDR3: CASSLSLTSTEQFF. The CDR3 DNA follows: TGTGCCAGCAGTTTATCGCTGACTAGCACTGAGCAGTTCTTC.

The chain carries TRBV11-2 and TRBJ2-1; TRBD2 matches at 9 bases. The V gene end was trimmed by 1 base and the J gene end by 6 bases; junction bases not matched to a gene: 4. CDR3 length: 15 residues. Germline CDR1 reads SGHAT; CDR2 reads FQNNGV. The CDR3 nucleotides read TGTGCCAGCAGCTTAGCCCTAGCGGGGATCAATGAGCAGTTCTTC. It encodes CASSLALAGINEQFF.

The chain joins TRBV7-2 to TRBJ2-5; D uncertain. The CDR3 covers 16 residues. V was trimmed by 5 bases and J by 2 bases, leaving 18 bases between them. Germline V CDR1 and CDR2: SGHTA, FQGNSA. The CDR3 is CASSPKVRGRQETQYF. Here the CDR3 DNA reads TGTGCCAGCAGCCCGAAAGTACGAGGCCGGCAAGAGACCCAGTACTTC.

The rearrangement links TRBV5-6 to TRBJ1-2; tentatively, D is TRBD1 (6 bases). V was trimmed by 0 bases and J by 7 bases, leaving 19 bases between them. Germline V gene lookup returns CDR1 SGHDT and CDR2 YYEEEE. CDR3 size: 16 residues. The CDR3 spells CASSLEFWQGTSGYTF. Here the CDR3 DNA reads TGTGCCAGCAGCTTGGAGTTTTGGCAGGGGACGTCTGGCTACACCTTC.

The CDR3 DNA follows: TGTGCCAGCAGCCAACGGACAGTCCAAGAGACCCAGTACTTC. This codes for CASSQRTVQETQYF. V usage is TRBV3-1 and J usage is TRBJ2-5; a possible D gene is TRBD1 (6 bases). V lost 2 bases, J lost 1 base, and 8 bases lay in between. Looked up from germline, CDR1 is LGHDT and CDR2 is YNNKEL (reference sequence). This CDR3 region has 14 residues.

V usage is TRBV7-2 and J usage is TRBJ2-1; the D gene is possibly TRBD2 (5 bases). The V gene lost 8 bases and the J gene lost 0 bases, with 17 bases spanning the gap. This CDR3 contains 16 residues. Per germline, CDR1 SGHTA and CDR2 FQGNSA. The CDR3 sequence: CASAQAGLSSYNEQFF. The CDR3 DNA sequence: TGTGCCAGCGCTCAGGCGGGTCTCAGCTCCTACAATGAGCAGTTCTTC.

The chain carries TRBV28 and TRBJ2-5, with 7 bases that match TRBD2. V lost 4 bases, J lost 4 bases, and 6 bases stayed unmatched. This CDR3 has 14 residues. CDR1 MDHEN and CDR2 SYDVKM come from the germline V gene. The CDR3 coding sequence is TGTGCCAGCAGTTCGCGGGAGAGTACAGAGACCCAGTACTTC. Protein: CASSSRESTETQYF.

The chain couples TRBV2 to TRBJ2-7, with D maybe TRBD2 (5 bases). The J call may be in error: the DNA end matches TRBJ2-5 better. The CDR3 extends over 13 amino acids. Germline V gene lookup returns CDR1 SNHLY and CDR2 FYNNEI. This chain's CDR3 is CASRRPEGETQYF. CDR3 in DNA: TGTGCCAGCAGACGCCCCGAGGGTGAGACCCAGTACTTC.

V gene TRBV11-3 combines with J gene TRBJ2-1; possible D gene TRBD2, 5 bases. The CDR3 covers 14 residues. The germline V and J ends were trimmed by 1 base and 10 bases, with 14 bases remaining between them. Germline V lookup: CDR1 SGHNT, CDR2 YENEEA. CDR3 nucleotide sequence: TGTGCCAGCAGCTTAGGCCCCCAAGGACTGGAGCAGTTCTTC. Translating gives CASSLGPQGLEQFF.